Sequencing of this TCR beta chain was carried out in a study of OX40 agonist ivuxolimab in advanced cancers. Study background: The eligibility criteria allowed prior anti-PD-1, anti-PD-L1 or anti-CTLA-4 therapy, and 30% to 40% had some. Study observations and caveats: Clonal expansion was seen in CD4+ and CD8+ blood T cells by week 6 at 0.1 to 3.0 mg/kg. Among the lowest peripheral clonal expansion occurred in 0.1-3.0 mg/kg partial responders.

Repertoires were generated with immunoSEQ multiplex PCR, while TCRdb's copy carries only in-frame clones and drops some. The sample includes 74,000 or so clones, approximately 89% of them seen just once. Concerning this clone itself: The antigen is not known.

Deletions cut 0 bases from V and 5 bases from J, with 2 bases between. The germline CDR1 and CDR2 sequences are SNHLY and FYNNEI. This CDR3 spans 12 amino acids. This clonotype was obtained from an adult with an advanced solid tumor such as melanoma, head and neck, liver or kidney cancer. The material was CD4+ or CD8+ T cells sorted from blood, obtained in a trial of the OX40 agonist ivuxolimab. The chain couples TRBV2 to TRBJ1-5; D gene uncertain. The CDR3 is CASSEAYQPQHF. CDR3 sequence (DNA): TGTGCCAGCAGTGAAGCTTATCAGCCCCAGCATTTT. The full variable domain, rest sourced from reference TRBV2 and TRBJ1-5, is EPEVTQTPSHQVTQMGQEVILRCVPISNHLYFYWYRQILGQKVEFLVSFYNNEISEKSEIFDDQFSVERPDGSNFTLKIRSTKLEDSAMYFCASSEAYQPQHFGDGTRLSIL.